These 30 T cell receptor beta chains were all obtained from the same sample, sequenced in a study of cytomegalovirus exposure and HLA in healthy donors. A multiplex PCR was run with 60 Vbeta primers and 13 Jbeta primers. Method: immunoSEQ multiplex PCR; TCRdb's copy keeps in-frame clones and lacks some. This sample yields about 84,000 clones, of which roughly 78% are seen a single time; 2.5% belongs to the top ten. The sample consisted of PBMCs. Every receptor here comes from a male donor in good health and CMV-seropositive.

The chain combines TRBV7-2 with TRBJ2-3; D call uncertain. V lost 7 bases and J 2 bases, leaving 7 bases between the germline ends. The CDR3 is 12 residues long. Germline V gives CDR1 SGHTA, CDR2 FQGNSA. CDR3 residues: CASNQFTDTQYF. The CDR3 DNA reads TGTGCCAGCAATCAGTTCACAGATACGCAGTATTTT.

This clone was found a few times. The V and J genes are TRBV28 and TRBJ1-4; the D is unclear. V was shortened by 7 bases and J by 8 bases, with 17 bases between the two germline ends. CDR1 and CDR2 from the germline V gene are MDHEN and SYDVKM. The CDR3 is made up of 14 amino acids. The CDR3 region has the DNA TGTGCCAGCACCTCTCTCTTAACCCAGGAAAAACTGTTTTTT. It translates to CASTSLLTQEKLFF. Complete variable domain (other parts from reference TRBV28 and TRBJ1-4): DVKVTQSSRYLVKRTGEKVFLECVQDMDHENMFWYRQDPGLGLRLIYFSYDVKMKEKGDIPEGYSVSREKKERFSLILESASTNQTSMYLCASTSLLTQEKLFFGSGTQLSVL.

The J gene is TRBJ2-1, the V gene TRBV5-6; the D is unclear. V gave up 1 base and J gave up 5 bases, with 10 bases separating them. The germline V gene has CDR1 SGHDT and CDR2 YYEEEE. This CDR3 contains 14 residues. The DNA for the CDR3 is TGTGCCAGCAGCTTGAGCTTAGCCCACAATGAGCAGTTCTTC. It specifies CASSLSLAHNEQFF.

The V gene is TRBV7-9, the J gene TRBJ2-7; 10 bases are shared with TRBD1. CDR3 size: 15 residues. Trimming took 5 bases from V and 2 from J; bases not matched to a gene: 6. The germline V gene has CDR1 SEHNR and CDR2 FQNEAQ (reference sequence). The CDR3 here is CASSTIGQGAYEQYF. The DNA for the CDR3 is TGTGCCAGCAGCACCATCGGACAGGGGGCCTACGAGCAGTACTTC.

J is TRBJ2-5 and V is TRBV7-9, with D possibly being TRBD2 (6 bases). The CDR3 is made up of 14 amino acids. The germline gives CDR1 SEHNR, CDR2 FQNEAQ (reference sequence). Deletions cut 0 bases from V and 4 bases from J, with 9 bases between. The CDR3 region has the DNA TGTGCCAGCAGCTTAGCGGGGGGAATAGAGACCCAGTACTTC. Amino acids: CASSLAGGIETQYF.

The rearrangement links TRBV7-9 to TRBJ2-5; the D gene is possibly TRBD1 (5 bases). V lost 5 bases and J 0 bases, leaving 10 bases between the germline ends. The germline CDR1 and CDR2 sequences are SEHNR and FQNEAQ (reference sequence). This CDR3 is built from 14 residues. CDR3 bases: TGTGCCAGCAGCCGGCAGGGCAACCAAGAGACCCAGTACTTC. Encoded protein: CASSRQGNQETQYF.

The chain uses TRBV7-9 and TRBJ1-4; D is unclear. Trimming shortened V by 2 bases and J by 10 bases, and 8 bases separated the two germline ends. The length of the CDR3 is 12 residues. The V gene's germline CDR1 is SEHNR and CDR2 FQNEAQ (reference sequence). As DNA, the CDR3 is TGTGCCAGCAGCTTACGGGAGGGAAAACTGTTTTTT. This codes for CASSLREGKLFF.

CDR3 protein: CASSQDPDRRPQHF. CDR3 sequence (DNA): TGCGCCAGCAGCCAAGACCCGGACAGACGGCCCCAGCATTTT. This rearrangement joins TRBV4-1 to TRBJ1-5; tentative D call: TRBD1 (6 bases). This CDR3 is built from 14 residues. Germline V gene data show CDR1 as MGHRA and CDR2 as YSYEKL. V was shortened by 0 bases and J by 9 bases, with 12 bases between the two germline ends.

The chain carries TRBV7-8 and TRBJ2-5; 7 bases are shared with TRBD2. CDR1 and CDR2 from the germline V gene are SGHVS and FQNEAQ. The CDR3 contains 16 residues. V was clipped by 1 base and J by 2 bases; unmatched bases: 7. CDR3 amino acids: CASSLGGSPRQETQYF. CDR3 in DNA: TGTGCCAGCAGCTTAGGCGGGAGTCCCCGGCAAGAGACCCAGTACTTC.

The genes are TRBV28 and TRBJ2-5, with 8 bases lining up with TRBD1. The germline V gene encodes CDR1 MDHEN and CDR2 SYDVKM. The CDR3 runs to 17 residues. The junction had 16 bases not matched to a gene; V was cut back by 5 bases and J by 5 bases. CDR3 region: CASSQEPRDRPKETQYF. Here the CDR3 DNA reads TGTGCCAGCAGTCAGGAACCGAGGGACAGGCCCAAGGAGACCCAGTACTTC.

The chain has TRBV19 and TRBJ1-2; 9 nucleotides align to TRBD1. Germline CDR1 is LNHDA and CDR2 is SQIVND (reference sequence). The V gene end was trimmed by 5 bases and the J gene end by 8 bases; junction bases not matched to a gene: 9. The CDR3 consists of 14 residues. This CDR3 reads CASSFRDRDLGYTF. The CDR3 coding sequence is TGTGCCAGTAGTTTCCGGGACAGGGACCTCGGCTACACCTTC. The full variable domain, in which reference TRBV19 and TRBJ1-2 provide the parts outside the CDR3, is DGGITQSPKYLFRKEGQNVTLSCEQNLNHDAMYWYRQDPGQGLRLIYYSQIVNDFQKGDIAEGYSVSREKKESFPLTVTSAQKNPTAFYLCASSFRDRDLGYTFGSGTRLTVV.

The chain recombines TRBV5-1 with TRBJ2-5, with D perhaps matching TRBD1 (6 bases). The ends were cut back, 4 bases at V and 2 bases at J, with 15 bases in the middle. CDR1 and CDR2 from the germline V gene are SGHRS and YFSETQ. The CDR3 loop spans 15 amino acids. The CDR3 sequence: CASSRNTGTQETQYF. Written as DNA, the CDR3 is TGCGCCAGCAGCCGAAACACAGGGACACAAGAGACCCAGTACTTC.

In this sample, this clone turned up a few times. The chain joins TRBV7-9 to TRBJ2-1, with 8 bases aligning to TRBD2. The germline V gene encodes CDR1 SEHNR and CDR2 FQNEAQ (reference sequence). V gave up 3 bases and J gave up 6 bases; unmatched junction bases: 7. This CDR3 is 15 amino acids long. CDR3 bases: TGTGCCAGCAGCTTCGGTTCAGCGGGAGTCAATGAGCAGTTCTTC. It is translated as CASSFGSAGVNEQFF. Looking up the rest from reference TRBV7-9 and TRBJ2-1 gives the full variable domain: DTGVSQNPRHKITKRGQNVTFRCDPISEHNRLYWYRQTLGQGPEFLTYFQNEAQLEKSRLLSDRFSAERPKGSFSTLEIQRTEQGDSAMYLCASSFGSAGVNEQFFGPGTRLTVL.

This clone came up once. V and J are TRBV18 and TRBJ2-6, with 8 bases matching TRBD2. The CDR3 has 17 amino acids. V lost 3 bases, J lost 3 bases, and 7 bases stayed unmatched. Germline lookup yields CDR1 KGHSH and CDR2 LQKENI. The DNA for the CDR3 is TGTGCCAGCTCACCTAGGAGCGGGAGAGATGGGGCCAACGTCCTGACTTTC. Translation gives CASSPRSGRDGANVLTF.

V is TRBV5-1 and J is TRBJ2-3, with TRBD2 matching 8 bases. Losses at the gene ends were 5 bases for V and 3 bases for J; bases not matched to a gene: 8. CDR1 SGHRS and CDR2 YFSETQ come from the germline V gene. The CDR3 extends over 15 amino acids. For the CDR3, the DNA is TGCGCCAGCAGACTGGGACTAGAAATGACAGATACGCAGTATTTT. Translated, it gives CASRLGLEMTDTQYF.

Points on this clone: Relative to the germline gene, one junction end is altered; a read error may explain this. The rearrangement links TRBV7-9 to TRBJ1-1; 7 nucleotides line up with TRBD1. Per the germline V gene, CDR1 is SEHNR and CDR2 is FQNEAQ (reference sequence). The CDR3 has 17 residues. The CDR3 region has the DNA TGTTCCAGCAGCTCCCGATCTGGACAGGCCGTCAACACTGAAGCTTTCTTT. Its translation is CSSSSRSGQAVNTEAFF. The entire variable domain, with the rest obtained from reference TRBV7-9 and TRBJ1-1, is as follows: DTGVSQNPRHKITKRGQNVTFRCDPISEHNRLYWYRQTLGQGPEFLTYFQNEAQLEKSRLLSDRFSAERPKGSFSTLEIQRTEQGDSAMYLCSSSSRSGQAVNTEAFFGQGTRLTVV.

The sample holds a few counts of this clone. The gene calls are TRBV6-4 and TRBJ2-2; a possible D gene is TRBD2 (5 bases). The CDR3 extends over 15 amino acids. The germline V gene encodes CDR1 MRHNA and CDR2 SNTAGT. Trimming removed 3 bases from V and 3 bases from J, with 11 bases in between. This chain's CDR3 is CASSERVGHTGELFF. The CDR3 DNA follows: TGTGCCAGCAGTGAGAGGGTAGGCCACACCGGGGAGCTGTTTTTT.

This chain links TRBV5-6 with TRBJ1-2; possibly TRBD1 for D (5 bases). The length of the CDR3 is 15 residues. Germline assignment: CDR1 SGHDT and CDR2 YYEEEE. Trimming pared 4 bases from V and 2 bases from J, leaving 15 bases between. CDR3 DNA: TGTGCCAGCAGCCGGAGACAGTTAGAAAACTATGGCTACACCTTC. As protein: CASSRRQLENYGYTF.

J is TRBJ2-1 and V is TRBV5-1; 7 bases line up with TRBD2. The germline V gene has CDR1 SGHRS and CDR2 YFSETQ. The CDR3 is 14 amino acids. The V and J ends lost 4 bases and 8 bases, in that order; junction bases with no gene match: 9. The CDR3, as DNA: TGCGCCAGCAGCATACGGACTAGAACATATGAGCAGTTCTTC. It is translated as CASSIRTRTYEQFF. Supplemented by reference TRBV5-1 and TRBJ2-1, the full variable domain reads KAGVTQTPRYLIKTRGQQVTLSCSPISGHRSVSWYQQTPGQGLQFLFEYFSETQRNKGNFPGRFSGRQFSNSRSEMNVSTLELGDSALYLCASSIRTRTYEQFFGPGTRLTVL.

This clone has a handful of counts. The chain recombines TRBV4-3 with TRBJ1-4, with a weak D call TRBD1 (5 bases). CDR3 length: 16 residues. Germline V gene lookup returns CDR1 LGHNA and CDR2 YSLEER. Trimming stripped 0 bases from V and 2 bases from J, with 10 bases between. The CDR3 coding sequence is TGCGCCAGCAGCCAAGATTTGGCAGGGACTAATGAAAAACTGTTTTTT. As protein: CASSQDLAGTNEKLFF.

This chain connects TRBV10-3 to TRBJ2-3; TRBD2 might be the D (6 bases). Per the germline V gene, CDR1 is ENHRY and CDR2 is SYGVKD. V gave up 6 bases and J gave up 2 bases, with 12 bases separating them. The CDR3 sequence is 14 residues long. CDR3 DNA sequence: TGTGCCATCAGGGGGACTCCAGACACAGATACGCAGTATTTT. Translating it yields CAIRGTPDTDTQYF.

In this sample, this clone turned up a few times. This chain joins TRBV19 and TRBJ2-1; a possible D gene is TRBD2 (6 bases). The ends were cut back, 3 bases at V and 9 bases at J, with 12 bases in the middle. Germline V gives CDR1 LNHDA, CDR2 SQIVND (reference sequence). CDR3 length equals 13 residues. This chain's CDR3 is CASSIQSGLEQFF. In DNA form, the CDR3 reads TGTGCCAGTAGTATTCAGAGCGGGCTTGAGCAGTTCTTC.

The chain recombines TRBV30 with TRBJ2-7; D is perhaps TRBD1 (5 bases). CDR3 length equals 13 residues. V shed 4 bases and J shed 1 base, with 11 bases lying between them. CDR1 is GTSNPN and CDR2 is SVGIG in the germline V gene (reference sequence). DNA for the CDR3: TGTGCCTGGACTCAGGGTGTATCCTACGAGCAGTACTTC. Translating gives CAWTQGVSYEQYF.

The chain carries TRBV5-1 and TRBJ2-1; D is ambiguous. V was pared by 4 bases and J by 12 bases, with 17 bases between. Germline V gene data show CDR1 as SGHRS and CDR2 as YFSETQ. This CDR3 is built from 13 residues. In DNA, the CDR3 is TGCGCCAGCAGCACCCAAGCACCCGCAGGGCAGTTCTTC. Translated: CASSTQAPAGQFF.

The rearrangement joins TRBV6-6 to TRBJ1-3; a weak D match, TRBD1 (5 bases). The V and J ends lost 4 bases and 3 bases respectively, with 13 bases between them. CDR3 length: 15 amino acids. From germline, CDR1 is MNHNY and CDR2 SVGAGI (reference sequence). The CDR3 spells CASSFGTSLGNTIYF. CDR3 coding DNA: TGTGCCAGCAGTTTCGGGACTTCCCTTGGAAACACCATATATTTT.

This chain links TRBV9 with TRBJ2-1; 12 bases map to TRBD2. Trimming took 2 bases from V and 0 from J; bases not matched to a gene: 9. Per germline, CDR1 SGDLS and CDR2 YYNGEE. CDR3 length: 19 amino acids. CDR3 sequence reads: CASSVRGLAGMSSYNEQFF. DNA of the CDR3: TGTGCCAGCAGCGTTCGAGGACTAGCGGGAATGAGCTCCTACAATGAGCAGTTCTTC. The variable domain in full, completed from reference TRBV9 and TRBJ2-1, reads DSGVTQTPKHLITATGQRVTLRCSPRSGDLSVYWYQQSLDQGLQFLIQYYNGEERAKGNILERFSAQQFPDLHSELNLSSLELGDSALYFCASSVRGLAGMSSYNEQFFGPGTRLTVL.

The V and J genes are TRBV7-9 and TRBJ1-1; D is undetermined. CDR1 is SEHNR, CDR2 FQNEAQ, per germline (reference sequence). With 2 bases removed from V and 1 base from J, the gap between germline ends came to 8 bases. The CDR3 runs 14 residues. The CDR3 sequence is CASSLRVGNTEAFF. CDR3 nucleotides: TGTGCCAGCAGCTTACGGGTGGGGAACACTGAAGCTTTCTTT.

This rearrangement joins TRBV12-5 to TRBJ2-3, with a weak D call TRBD1 (5 bases). CDR3 size: 17 residues. Germline V gives CDR1 LGHNT, CDR2 FRNRAP. V was shortened by 0 bases and J by 4 bases, with 17 bases between the two germline ends. In DNA, the CDR3 is TGTGCTAGTGGTTTGGTACGCAACAGGAACAGACCAGATACGCAGTATTTT. Translating gives CASGLVRNRNRPDTQYF.

V is TRBV5-4 and J is TRBJ2-7; TRBD1 matches at 8 bases. The junction had 6 bases not matched to a gene; V was cut back by 5 bases and J by 2 bases. Germline CDR1 is SGHNT and CDR2 is YYREEE (reference sequence). The CDR3 contains 14 residues. The CDR3 DNA sequence: TGTGCCAGCAGTCCGGGACAGGTCGCCTACGAGCAGTACTTC. This translates into CASSPGQVAYEQYF.

The genes are TRBV2 and TRBJ2-6; D might be TRBD1 (5 bases). Germline V gene data show CDR1 as SNHLY and CDR2 as FYNNEI. This CDR3 is 15 amino acids long. The germline V and J ends were trimmed by 6 bases and 0 bases, with 9 bases remaining between them. CDR3 in amino acids: CASSVQVSGANVLTF. DNA for the CDR3: TGTGCCAGCAGCGTACAGGTCTCTGGGGCCAACGTCCTGACTTTC.